This TCR beta chain is drawn from a study of T cells in Graves' hyperthyroidism and ophthalmopathy. Study at large: It was at initial diagnosis, before any treatment, that peripheral blood was collected.

Amplified TCR beta CDR3 regions came from RNA transcripts. A set of HTBI primers served as the primers for a first-round RT-PCR of the TCR CDR3. MiXCR, applied by TCRdb to the multiplex PCR reads, yields one record per CDR3 protein. This sample has roughly 640,000 distinct CDR3 sequences, with approximately 16% found just once. J was trimmed by 2 bases and V by 0 bases; bases with no gene match: 7. This CDR3 has 18 amino acids. Germline-derived CDR1 and CDR2 are SGHRS and YFSETQ. Input material: blood. The chain is built from TRBV5-1 and TRBJ2-5; 13 bases fit TRBD2. The source is a woman between 40 and 55 years old with Graves' ophthalmopathy. The CDR3 is CASSLGLAGGGGQETQYF. CDR3 DNA sequence: TGCGCCAGCAGCTTGGGACTAGCGGGAGGAGGGGGTCAAGAGACCCAGTACTTC.